This T cell receptor (beta chain) was sequenced during a study of blood T cell repertoires in COVID-19. In the study overall: T cells, B-cell-depleted T cells, or PBMCs provided the cDNA or gDNA that served as material.

This clone was found once. Per germline, CDR1 SGHRS and CDR2 YFSETQ. Trimming cost V 3 bases and J 3 bases, with 15 bases left between them. The CDR3 loop spans 15 amino acids. Under the authors' procedure: By means of reference gene primer amplification, nucleated cell counts were estimated. Clones were sequenced by immunoSEQ multiplex PCR, and TCRdb holds only the in-frame ones, with some missing. The V and J calls and the clone size are those of that table, but D and trimming were determined from the DNA. The table shows some 450,000 clones, with about 91% occurring only once. This TCR was recovered from a woman aged 45-65 years with COVID-19, enrolled during active disease. This rearrangement joins TRBV5-1 to TRBJ1-2, with D hard to call. Sequenced material: peripheral blood. The CDR3 DNA is TGCGCCAGCAGCTCCCTCCGGGATAACGACTATGGCTACACCTTC. Its translation is CASSSLRDNDYGYTF.